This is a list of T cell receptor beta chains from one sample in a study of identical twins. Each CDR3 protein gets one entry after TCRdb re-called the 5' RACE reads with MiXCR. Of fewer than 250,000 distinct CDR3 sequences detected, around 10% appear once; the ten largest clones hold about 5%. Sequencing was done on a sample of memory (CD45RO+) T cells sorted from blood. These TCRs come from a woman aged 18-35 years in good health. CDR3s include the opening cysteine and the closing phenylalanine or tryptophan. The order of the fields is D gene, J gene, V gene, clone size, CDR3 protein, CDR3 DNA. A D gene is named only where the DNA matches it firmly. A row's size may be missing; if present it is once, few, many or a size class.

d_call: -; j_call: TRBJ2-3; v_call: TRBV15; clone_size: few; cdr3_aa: CATSRRPWGTDTQYF; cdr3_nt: TGTGCCACCAGCAGAAGGCCCTGGGGGACAGATACGCAGTATTTT
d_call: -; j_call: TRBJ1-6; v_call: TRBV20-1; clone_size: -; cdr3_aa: CSVPRQAVNNSPLHF; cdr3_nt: TGCAGTGTCCCACGACAGGCGGTTAATAATTCACCCCTCCACTTT
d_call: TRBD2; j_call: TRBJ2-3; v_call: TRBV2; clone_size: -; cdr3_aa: CASSPAGIGDTQYF; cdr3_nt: TGTGCCAGCAGTCCAGCGGGGATCGGAGATACGCAGTATTTT
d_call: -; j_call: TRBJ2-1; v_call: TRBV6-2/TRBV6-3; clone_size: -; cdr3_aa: CASSYRGNSYNEQFF; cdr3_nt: TGTGCCAGCAGTTACAGGGGGAACTCCTACAATGAGCAGTTCTTC
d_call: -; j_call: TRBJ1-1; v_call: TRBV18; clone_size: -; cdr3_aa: CASSPEIYTEAFF; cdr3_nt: TGTGCCAGCTCACCTGAAATCTACACTGAAGCTTTCTTT
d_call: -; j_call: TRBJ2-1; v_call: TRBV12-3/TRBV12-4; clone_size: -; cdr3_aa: CASSLEDLSYNEQFF; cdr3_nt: TGTGCCAGCAGTTTAGAGGACTTGTCTTACAATGAGCAGTTCTTC
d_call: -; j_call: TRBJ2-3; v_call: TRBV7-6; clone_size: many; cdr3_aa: CASSLVGWTDTQYF; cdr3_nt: TGTGCCAGCAGCTTAGTAGGTTGGACAGATACGCAGTATTTT
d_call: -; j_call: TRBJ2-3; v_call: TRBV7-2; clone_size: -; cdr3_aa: CASTHLGDTQYF; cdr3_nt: TGTGCCAGCACCCACCTCGGGGATACGCAGTATTTT
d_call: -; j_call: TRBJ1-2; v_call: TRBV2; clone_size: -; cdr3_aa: CASNRVVYGYTF; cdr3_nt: TGTGCCAGCAACAGGGTAGTCTATGGCTACACCTTC
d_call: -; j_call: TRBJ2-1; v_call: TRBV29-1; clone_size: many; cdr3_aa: CSGQVNEQFF; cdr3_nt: TGCAGCGGCCAAGTCAATGAGCAGTTCTTC
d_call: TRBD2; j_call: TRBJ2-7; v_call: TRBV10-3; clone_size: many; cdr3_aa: CAAGLAGSIKQYF; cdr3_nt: TGTGCCGCCGGACTAGCGGGCTCGATTAAGCAGTACTTC
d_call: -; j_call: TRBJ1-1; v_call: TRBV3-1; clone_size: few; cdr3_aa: CASSQGGAGWGTEAFF; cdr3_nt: TGTGCCAGCAGCCAAGGAGGGGCCGGTTGGGGGACTGAAGCTTTCTTT
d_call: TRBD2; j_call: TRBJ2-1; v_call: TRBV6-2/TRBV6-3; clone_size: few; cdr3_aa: CASSPRDYFGVVVSF; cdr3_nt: TGTGCCAGCAGTCCCCGGGACTATTTCGGTGTGGTCGTGTCCTTC
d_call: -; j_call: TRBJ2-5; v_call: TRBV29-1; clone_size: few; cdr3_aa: CSVASLHKTQYF; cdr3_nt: TGCAGCGTTGCTAGCCTCCACAAGACCCAGTACTTC
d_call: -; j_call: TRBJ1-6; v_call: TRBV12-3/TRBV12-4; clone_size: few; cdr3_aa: CASSLGSHIPLHF; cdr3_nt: TGTGCCAGCAGTTTGGGCAGCCATATCCCCCTCCACTTT
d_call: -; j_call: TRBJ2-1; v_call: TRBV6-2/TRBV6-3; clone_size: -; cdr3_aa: CASTPPRSGEQFF; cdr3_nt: TGTGCCAGCACTCCGCCGAGGTCGGGTGAGCAGTTCTTC
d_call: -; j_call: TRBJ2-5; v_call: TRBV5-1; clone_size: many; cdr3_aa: CASSLQGFETQYF; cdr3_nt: TGCGCCAGCAGCCTACAGGGTTTCGAGACCCAGTACTTC
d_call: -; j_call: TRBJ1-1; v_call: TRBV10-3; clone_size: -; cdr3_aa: CAISEFEDLEAFF; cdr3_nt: TGTGCCATCAGTGAGTTCGAGGATCTTGAAGCTTTCTTT
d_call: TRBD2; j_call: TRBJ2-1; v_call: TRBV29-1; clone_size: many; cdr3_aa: CSVETGLAGDYNEQFF; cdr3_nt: TGCAGCGTTGAAACGGGACTAGCGGGGGACTACAATGAGCAGTTCTTC
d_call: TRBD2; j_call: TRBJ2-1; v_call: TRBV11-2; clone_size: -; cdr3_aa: CASSPSLAGYNEQFF; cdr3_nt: TGTGCCAGCAGCCCGTCACTAGCGGGCTACAATGAGCAGTTCTTC
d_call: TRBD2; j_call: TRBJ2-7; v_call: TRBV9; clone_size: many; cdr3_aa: CASSVGGTSGSYAYEQYF; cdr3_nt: TGTGCCAGCAGCGTAGGAGGGACTAGCGGGAGTTATGCCTACGAGCAGTACTTC
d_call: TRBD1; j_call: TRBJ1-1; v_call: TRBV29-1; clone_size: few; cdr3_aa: CSATPGTGNTEAFF; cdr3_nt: TGCAGCGCGACGCCCGGGACAGGGAACACTGAAGCTTTCTTT
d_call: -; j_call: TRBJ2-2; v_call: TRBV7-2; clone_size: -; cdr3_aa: CASSRRGTGELFF; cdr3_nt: TGTGCCAGCAGCCGTAGGGGGACCGGGGAGCTGTTTTTT
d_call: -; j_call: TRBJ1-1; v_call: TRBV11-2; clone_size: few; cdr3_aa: CASSQIWGGTEAFF; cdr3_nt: TGTGCCAGCAGCCAGATCTGGGGAGGAACTGAAGCTTTCTTT
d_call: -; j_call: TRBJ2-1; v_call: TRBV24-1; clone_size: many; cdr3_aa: CATSAGTGNEQFF; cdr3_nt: TGTGCCACCAGTGCTGGGACTGGGAATGAGCAGTTCTTC
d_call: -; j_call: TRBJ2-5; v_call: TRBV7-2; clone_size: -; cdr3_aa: CASSLEVAGETQYF; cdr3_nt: TGTGCCAGCAGCTTAGAGGTGGCGGGAGAGACCCAGTACTTC
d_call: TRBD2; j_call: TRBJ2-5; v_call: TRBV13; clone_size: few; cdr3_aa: CASSFAGAGGEETQYF; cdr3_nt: TGTGCCAGCAGCTTCGCCGGAGCGGGGGGGGAAGAGACCCAGTACTTC
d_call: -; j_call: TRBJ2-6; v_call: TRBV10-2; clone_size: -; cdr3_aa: CASRPPAGPGANVLTF; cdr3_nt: TGCGCCAGCAGACCCCCGGCCGGTCCCGGGGCCAACGTCCTGACTTTC
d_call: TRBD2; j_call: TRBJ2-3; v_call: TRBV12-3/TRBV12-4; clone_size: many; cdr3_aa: CASSPGTSGGASTDTQYF; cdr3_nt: TGTGCCAGCAGCCCCGGGACTAGCGGGGGGGCTAGCACAGATACGCAGTATTTT
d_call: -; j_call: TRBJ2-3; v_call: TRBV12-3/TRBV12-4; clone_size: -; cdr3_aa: CASSSLARAGDTQYF; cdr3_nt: TGTGCCAGCAGTTCACTAGCAAGAGCCGGAGATACGCAGTATTTT
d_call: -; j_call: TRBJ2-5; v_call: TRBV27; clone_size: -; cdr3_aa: CAGLPLLGVRETQYF; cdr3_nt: TGTGCCGGTCTTCCCCTATTAGGGGTCCGAGAGACCCAGTACTTC
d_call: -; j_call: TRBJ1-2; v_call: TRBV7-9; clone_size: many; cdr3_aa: CASRRGEANYGYTF; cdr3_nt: TGTGCCAGCAGGAGGGGGGAGGCTAACTATGGCTACACCTTC
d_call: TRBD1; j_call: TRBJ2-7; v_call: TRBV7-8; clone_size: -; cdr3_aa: CASSPGTGTGASYEQYF; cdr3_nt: TGTGCCAGCAGCCCAGGGACCGGGACAGGGGCCTCCTACGAGCAGTACTTC
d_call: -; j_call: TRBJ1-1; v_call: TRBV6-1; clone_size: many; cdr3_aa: CASSESVNTEAFF; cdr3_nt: TGTGCCAGCAGTGAATCGGTGAACACTGAAGCTTTCTTT
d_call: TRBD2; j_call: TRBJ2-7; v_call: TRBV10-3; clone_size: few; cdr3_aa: CANETSGRGGLEHEQYF; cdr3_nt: TGTGCCAACGAGACTAGCGGGAGGGGCGGACTAGAGCACGAGCAGTACTTC
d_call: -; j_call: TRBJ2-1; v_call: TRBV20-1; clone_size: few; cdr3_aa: CSARVVNEQFF; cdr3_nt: TGCAGTGCTAGGGTGGTGAATGAGCAGTTCTTC
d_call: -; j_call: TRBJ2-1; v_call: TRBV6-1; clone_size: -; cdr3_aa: CASTRRYNEQFF; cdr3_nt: TGTGCCAGCACTAGAAGGTATAATGAGCAGTTCTTC
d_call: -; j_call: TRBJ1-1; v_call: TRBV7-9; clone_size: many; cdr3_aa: CASGGGTEAFF; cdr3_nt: TGTGCCAGCGGGGGGGGAACTGAAGCTTTCTTT
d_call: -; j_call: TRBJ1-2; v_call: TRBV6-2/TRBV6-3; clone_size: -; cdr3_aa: CASSFLPTGTTGNGYTF; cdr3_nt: TGTGCCAGCAGTTTTCTACCAACAGGGACAACTGGCAATGGCTACACCTTC
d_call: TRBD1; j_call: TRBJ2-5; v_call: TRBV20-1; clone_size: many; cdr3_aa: CSADGQGEETQYF; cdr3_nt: TGCAGTGCCGACGGACAGGGAGAAGAGACCCAGTACTTC
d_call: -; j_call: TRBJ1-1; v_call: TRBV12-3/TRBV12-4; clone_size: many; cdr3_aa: CASSLRGQSKAFF; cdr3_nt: TGTGCCAGCAGTTTGAGAGGACAGAGTAAAGCTTTCTTT